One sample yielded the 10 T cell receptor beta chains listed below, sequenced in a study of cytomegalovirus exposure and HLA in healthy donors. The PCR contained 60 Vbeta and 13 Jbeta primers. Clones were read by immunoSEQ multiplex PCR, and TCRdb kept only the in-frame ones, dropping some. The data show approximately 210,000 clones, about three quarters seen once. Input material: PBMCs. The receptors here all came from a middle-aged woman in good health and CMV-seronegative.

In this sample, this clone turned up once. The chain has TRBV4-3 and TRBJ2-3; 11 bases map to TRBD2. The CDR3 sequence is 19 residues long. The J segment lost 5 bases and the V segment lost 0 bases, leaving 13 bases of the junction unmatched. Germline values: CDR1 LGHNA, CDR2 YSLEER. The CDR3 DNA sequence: TGCGCCAGCAGCCAAGAAGCCGTGGCTAGCGGGAGGAGAATAGATACGCAGTATTTT. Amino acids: CASSQEAVASGRRIDTQYF.

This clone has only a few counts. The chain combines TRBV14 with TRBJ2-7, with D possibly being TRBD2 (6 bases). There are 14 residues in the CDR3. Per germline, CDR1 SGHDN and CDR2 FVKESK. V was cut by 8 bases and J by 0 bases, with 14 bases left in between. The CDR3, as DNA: TGTGCCAGCCAAGGGACTCATAGCTCCTACGAGCAGTACGTC. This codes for CASQGTHSSYEQYV.

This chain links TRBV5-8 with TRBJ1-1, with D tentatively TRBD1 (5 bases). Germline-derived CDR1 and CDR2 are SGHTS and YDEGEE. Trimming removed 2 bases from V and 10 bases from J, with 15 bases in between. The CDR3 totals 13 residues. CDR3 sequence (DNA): TGTGCCAGCAGCTTTTCGGGGGTAAGAGGAGCTTTCTTT. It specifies CASSFSGVRGAFF.

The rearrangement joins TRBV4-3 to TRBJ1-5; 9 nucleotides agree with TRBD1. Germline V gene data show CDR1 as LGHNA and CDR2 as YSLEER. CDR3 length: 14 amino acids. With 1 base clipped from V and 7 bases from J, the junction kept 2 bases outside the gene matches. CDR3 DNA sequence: TGCGCCAGCAGCCAAGGGACAGGGGAACAGCCCCAGCATTTT. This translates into CASSQGTGEQPQHF.

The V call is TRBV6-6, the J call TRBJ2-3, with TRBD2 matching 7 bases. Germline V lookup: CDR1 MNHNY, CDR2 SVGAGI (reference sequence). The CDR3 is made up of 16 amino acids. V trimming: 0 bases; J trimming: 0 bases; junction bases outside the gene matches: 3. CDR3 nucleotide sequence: TGTGCCAGCAGTTACTCTCTAGCGGTTAGCACAGATACGCAGTATTTT. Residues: CASSYSLAVSTDTQYF.

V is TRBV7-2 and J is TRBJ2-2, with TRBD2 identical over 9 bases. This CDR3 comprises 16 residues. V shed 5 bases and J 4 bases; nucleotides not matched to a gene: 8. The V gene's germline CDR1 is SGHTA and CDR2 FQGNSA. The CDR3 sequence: CASSVVAGEATGELFF. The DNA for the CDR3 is TGTGCCAGCAGCGTCGTAGCGGGGGAGGCCACCGGGGAGCTGTTTTTT.

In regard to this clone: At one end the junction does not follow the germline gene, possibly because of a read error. DNA for the CDR3: TGTGCTAGCAGCCTACAGGGGGCGGACACCGGGGAGCTGTTTTTT. This codes for CASSLQGADTGELFF. The chain is built from TRBV7-7 and TRBJ2-2, with 9 bases aligning to TRBD1. The CDR3 sequence is 15 residues long. Germline V CDR1 and CDR2: SSHAT, FNYEAQ (reference sequence).

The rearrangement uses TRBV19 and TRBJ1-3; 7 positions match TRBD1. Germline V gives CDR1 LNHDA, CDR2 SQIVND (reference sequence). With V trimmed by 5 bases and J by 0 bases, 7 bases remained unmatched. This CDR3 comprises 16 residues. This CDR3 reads CASSLTGINSGNTIYF. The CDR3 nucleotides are TGTGCCAGTAGTTTGACAGGGATCAACTCTGGAAACACCATATATTTT. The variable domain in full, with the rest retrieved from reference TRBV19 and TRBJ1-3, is DGGITQSPKYLFRKEGQNVTLSCEQNLNHDAMYWYRQDPGQGLRLIYYSQIVNDFQKGDIAEGYSVSREKKESFPLTVTSAQKNPTAFYLCASSLTGINSGNTIYFGEGSWLTVV.

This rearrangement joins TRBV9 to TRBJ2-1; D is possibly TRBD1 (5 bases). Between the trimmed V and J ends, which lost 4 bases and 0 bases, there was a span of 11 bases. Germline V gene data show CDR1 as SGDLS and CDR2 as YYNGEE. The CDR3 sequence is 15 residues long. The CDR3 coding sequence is TGTGCCAGCAGCCCTCAGCAGGGCTCCTACAATGAGCAGTTCTTC. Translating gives CASSPQQGSYNEQFF.

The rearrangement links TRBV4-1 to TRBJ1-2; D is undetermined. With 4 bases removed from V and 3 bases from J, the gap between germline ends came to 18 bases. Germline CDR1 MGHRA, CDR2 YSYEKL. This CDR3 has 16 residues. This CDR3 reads CASSPPAQTADYGYTF. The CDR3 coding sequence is TGCGCCAGCAGCCCTCCCGCCCAAACAGCGGACTATGGCTACACCTTC.